The 6 T cell receptor beta chains listed next were all sequenced from one sample in a study of CD8+CD57+ T cells in acquired aplastic anemia. Genomic DNA acted as the template from which TCR beta VDJ combination and CDR3 sequence profiling were carried out. TCRdb ran MiXCR on the reads and lists one entry per CDR3 protein. The sample shows around 430,000 distinct CDR3 sequences, around 33% of them seen only once. Flow cytometry had shown expanded CD8+CD57+ cells in the patients chosen for sequencing. Sequenced: sorted CD4+, CD8+, or CD8+CD57+ T cells (not recorded which) from PBMCs. These receptors came from a human donor with aplastic anemia.

The V and J genes are TRBV5-4 and TRBJ2-7; the D gene could be TRBD1 or TRBD2 (7 bases each). V was pared by 1 base and J by 5 bases, with 16 bases between. The germline CDR1 and CDR2 sequences are SGHNT and YYREEE (reference sequence). The CDR3 has 15 residues. CDR3 sequence reads: CASSLRGGGGDEQYF. The CDR3 nucleotides are TGTGCCAGCAGCTTGAGGGGGGGAGGGGGCGACGAGCAGTACTTC.

V is TRBV15 and J is TRBJ2-7; no definite D call. V was cut by 8 bases and J by 2 bases, with 19 bases left in between. The CDR3 totals 15 residues. Germline V lookup: CDR1 LNHNV, CDR2 YYDKDF (reference sequence). The CDR3 protein is CATSRSVGNPYEQYF. CDR3 nucleotide sequence: TGTGCCACCTCCAGGTCGGTGGGGAACCCCTACGAGCAGTACTTC. Together with reference TRBV15 and TRBJ2-7, the CDR3 gives the full variable domain: DAMVIQNPRYQVTQFGKPVTLSCSQTLNHNVMYWYQQKSSQAPKLLFHYYDKDFNNEADTPDNFQSRRPNTSFCFLDIRSPGLGDTAMYLCATSRSVGNPYEQYFGPGTRLTVT.

This clonotype appeared many times. V gene TRBV29-1 combines with J gene TRBJ1-5; 8 bases map to TRBD1. Germline V gene lookup returns CDR1 SQVTM and CDR2 ANQGSEA. V gave up 6 bases and J gave up 1 base; unmatched junction bases: 2. This CDR3 region has 13 residues. In DNA form, the CDR3 reads TGCAGCGTAACAGGGGGGAGCAATCAGCCCCAGCATTTT. This sequence encodes CSVTGGSNQPQHF.

The V and J genes are TRBV19 and TRBJ2-5; D is possibly TRBD2 (5 bases). V dropped 3 bases and J dropped 11 bases, with 25 bases sitting between them. CDR1 and CDR2 (germline): LNHDA, SQIVND (reference sequence). The CDR3 totals 16 residues. Here the CDR3 reads CASSINLLAANKEQYF. CDR3 nucleotides: TGTGCCAGTAGTATCAATCTCCTAGCAGCCAACAAGGAGCAGTACTTC.

V usage is TRBV29-1 and J usage is TRBJ1-6; 9 bases match TRBD1. Germline V gene sequence: CDR1 SQVTM, CDR2 ANQGSEA. The V segment lost 4 bases and the J segment 8 bases; nucleotides outside the gene matches: 6. The CDR3 runs 14 residues. CDR3 coding DNA: TGCAGCGTTGCACAGGGGGCCGGAGATTCACCCCTCCACTTT. This gives the protein CSVAQGAGDSPLHF.

J is TRBJ1-5 and V is TRBV6-1, with a tentative D call TRBD1 (5 bases). Germline V gives CDR1 MNHNS, CDR2 SASEGT. Deletions cut 5 bases from V and 7 bases from J, with 15 bases between. CDR3 length: 14 residues. The CDR3 loop reads CASSRRQGYQPQHF. CDR3 nucleotide sequence: TGTGCCAGCAGTCGCCGCCAGGGTTACCAGCCCCAGCATTTT.